The 14 T cell receptor beta chains listed next were all sequenced from one sample in a study of blood T cell repertoires in COVID-19. Produced via immunoSEQ multiplex PCR; TCRdb's table is partial and in-frame only. The sample contains around 130,000 clones, approximately 84% of which appear only once. The source material was peripheral blood. These receptors were obtained from an elderly woman with acute or convalescent COVID-19.

The chain carries TRBV4-3 and TRBJ1-1; D perhaps matches TRBD1 (5 bases). Trimming stripped 3 bases from V and 11 bases from J, with 13 bases between. The V gene's germline CDR1 is LGHNA and CDR2 YSLEER. CDR3 length equals 12 residues. CDR3 in amino acids: CASSHRAGRAFF. CDR3 nucleotide sequence: TGCGCCAGCAGCCACAGGGCAGGGAGGGCTTTCTTT.

The V call is TRBV14, the J call TRBJ2-3; 7 bases match TRBD1. This CDR3 comprises 17 residues. Germline CDR1 is SGHDN and CDR2 is FVKESK. Trimming cost V 3 bases and J 6 bases; bases outside gene matches: 15. CDR3 loop: CASSHQNRGWRSDTQYF. CDR3 nucleotides: TGTGCCAGCAGCCACCAAAACAGGGGCTGGCGTTCGGATACGCAGTATTTT. Complete variable domain (other parts from reference TRBV14 and TRBJ2-3): EAGVTQFPSHSVIEKGQTVTLRCDPISGHDNLYWYRRVMGKEIKFLLHFVKESKQDESGMPNNRFLAERTGGTYSTLKVQPAELEDSGVYFCASSHQNRGWRSDTQYFGPGTRLTVL.

The V call is TRBV10-3, the J call TRBJ2-3, with 10 positions matching TRBD2. Trimming at V came to 4 bases and at J to 0 bases, leaving 4 bases not matched to a gene. The CDR3 has 16 residues. The germline CDR1 and CDR2 sequences are ENHRY and SYGVKD. CDR3 coding DNA: TGTGCCATCAGTGGAGGACTAGCGGCTAGCACAGATACGCAGTATTTT. Its translation: CAISGGLAASTDTQYF.

V is TRBV29-1 and J is TRBJ2-5, with 10 bases identical to TRBD2. The CDR3 runs to 14 residues. Germline-derived CDR1 and CDR2 are SQVTM and ANQGSEA. Losses at the gene ends were 6 bases for V and 4 bases for J; bases not matched to a gene: 8. The CDR3 coding sequence is TGCAGCGTCGTGATAGCGGGGGGAGCAGAGACCCAGTACTTC. This sequence encodes CSVVIAGGAETQYF.

The V and J genes are TRBV2 and TRBJ2-1; no firm D call. CDR1 is SNHLY and CDR2 is FYNNEI in the germline V gene. Trimming stripped 4 bases from V and 4 bases from J, with 8 bases between. This CDR3 is 13 amino acids long. The chain's CDR3 is CASSALEYNEQFF. The CDR3, as DNA: TGTGCCAGCAGTGCGCTAGAATACAATGAGCAGTTCTTC.

The chain is built from TRBV2 and TRBJ2-2, with 7 positions matching TRBD1. The CDR3 length is 16 residues. Germline assignment: CDR1 SNHLY and CDR2 FYNNEI. The J segment lost 7 bases and the V segment lost 4 bases, leaving 12 bases of the junction unmatched. This CDR3 reads CASSAGPTGFGGELFF. The CDR3 region has the DNA TGTGCCAGCAGTGCCGGCCCGACAGGGTTTGGCGGGGAGCTGTTTTTT.

This clone has just one count. V and J are TRBV12-3 or TRBV12-4 and TRBJ2-7, with 7 bases fitting TRBD2. The CDR3 has 13 amino acids. V dropped 2 bases and J dropped 7; count of bases not matched to a gene: 5. CDR3 region: CASSLRGGGEQYF. CDR3 DNA sequence: TGTGCCAGCAGTTTAAGGGGCGGGGGTGAGCAGTACTTC.

J is TRBJ2-1 and V is TRBV6-1; 10 nucleotides agree with TRBD1. CDR1 MNHNS and CDR2 SASEGT come from the germline V gene. The junction had 6 bases not matched to a gene; V was cut back by 0 bases and J by 4 bases. The CDR3 consists of 17 residues. The CDR3 DNA is TGTGCCAGCAGTGAAGCTTGGGGGACAGGGGCGTACAATGAGCAGTTCTTC. It yields the protein CASSEAWGTGAYNEQFF.

The rearrangement joins TRBV9 to TRBJ1-6; 8 bases align to TRBD1. V shed 0 bases, J shed 6 bases, and the junction held 11 bases outside the gene matches. There are 18 residues in the CDR3. The germline CDR1 and CDR2 sequences are SGDLS and YYNGEE. CDR3 bases: TGTGCCAGCAGCGTAGCTCCAGGGGGCGGATTGGGTAATTCACCCCTCCACTTT. The encoded protein is CASSVAPGGGLGNSPLHF.

V and J are TRBV19 and TRBJ2-1; 10 bases are shared with TRBD1. CDR3 size: 14 residues. V lost 7 bases and J lost 4; bases outside the gene matches: 4. CDR1 is LNHDA and CDR2 is SQIVND in the germline V gene (reference sequence). The CDR3 loop reads CASTGGQGYNEQFF. Here the CDR3 DNA reads TGTGCCAGTACGGGGGGACAGGGGTACAATGAGCAGTTCTTC. The full variable domain, rest sourced from reference TRBV19 and TRBJ2-1, is DGGITQSPKYLFRKEGQNVTLSCEQNLNHDAMYWYRQDPGQGLRLIYYSQIVNDFQKGDIAEGYSVSREKKESFPLTVTSAQKNPTAFYLCASTGGQGYNEQFFGPGTRLTVL.

The chain joins TRBV11-2 to TRBJ1-1; the D gene is possibly TRBD1 (5 bases). CDR3 size: 13 residues. CDR1 is SGHAT, CDR2 FQNNGV, per germline. The V gene lost 1 base and the J gene lost 5 bases, with 8 bases spanning the gap. The CDR3 DNA is TGTGCCAGCAGCTTAGGGGGGGAGACTGAAGCTTTCTTT. This encodes CASSLGGETEAFF.

This clone was detected only a few times. J is TRBJ1-4 and V is TRBV7-9; D is undetermined. This CDR3 comprises 15 residues. Germline lookup yields CDR1 SEHNR and CDR2 FQNEAQ (reference sequence). Trimming left V 5 bases short and J 3 bases short, with 13 bases between. CDR3 sequence reads: CASSGGVTANEKLFF. CDR3 in DNA: TGTGCCAGCAGCGGCGGGGTTACGGCTAATGAAAAACTGTTTTTT.

The rearrangement links TRBV6-6 to TRBJ1-1; D is undetermined. This CDR3 has 12 amino acids. Germline CDR1 MNHNY, CDR2 SVGAGI (reference sequence). V lost 7 bases to trimming and J lost 3 bases, with 9 bases between them. The CDR3 is CASNSQDTEAFF. CDR3 DNA sequence: TGTGCCAGCAATTCTCAGGACACTGAAGCTTTCTTT.

The gene calls are TRBV5-5 and TRBJ1-2; 9 bases are shared with TRBD1. With 1 base clipped from V and 7 bases from J, the junction kept 5 bases outside the gene matches. The germline V gene encodes CDR1 SGHKS and CDR2 YYEKEE (reference sequence). The CDR3 sequence is 14 residues long. The CDR3 spells CASSLSQGASGYTF. DNA of the CDR3: TGTGCCAGCAGCTTGTCACAGGGGGCCTCTGGCTACACCTTC.